A selection of T cell receptor beta chains follows, all from one sample in a study of cytomegalovirus exposure and HLA in healthy donors. Clones were sequenced by immunoSEQ multiplex PCR, and TCRdb holds only the in-frame ones, with some missing. Here the sample spans 150,000 to 200,000 clones, 81% being singletons. The sample taken for sequencing was PBMCs. These receptors were collected from a man younger than 35 in good health and CMV-seronegative. CDR3s include the opening cysteine and the closing phenylalanine or tryptophan. D genes are given only for firm matches. A row's size may be missing; if present it is once, few, many or a size class.

d_call j_call cdr3_length clone_size v_call cdr3_nt cdr3_aa
TRBD1 TRBJ1-1 13 . TRBV11-2 TGTGCCCACGGGGGAACAGGGGGCGCAGGAGCTTTCTTT CAHGGTGGAGAFF
TRBD2 TRBJ2-5 19 . TRBV5-3 TGTGCCAGAACTCCCCGGGTGGGGCTAGCGGGAGGAATCGGGGAGACCCAGTACTTC CARTPRVGLAGGIGETQYF
TRBD1 TRBJ1-2 15 . TRBV7-9 TGTGCCAGCAGCTTTTCGGACAGGACGAGGAATGGCTACACCTTC CASSFSDRTRNGYTF
TRBD2 TRBJ2-7 13 once TRBV19 TGTGCCAGCCGTCTAGCGGGAGCGGAGGAGCAGTACTTC CASRLAGAEEQYF
. TRBJ1-3 14 . TRBV7-6 TGTGCCAGCAGCTCCTGGGGGGCTGGAAACACCATATATTTT CASSSWGAGNTIYF
. TRBJ1-6 15 . TRBV27 TGTGCCAGCAGTCCAGGCAACTCCTATAATTCACCCCTCCACTTT CASSPGNSYNSPLHF
. TRBJ1-2 13 . TRBV19 TGTGCCACCACCCGGGAGGATATCTATGGCTACACCTTC CATTREDIYGYTF
. TRBJ2-2 13 . TRBV11-2 TGTGCCAGCAGCTTAGGGGCCGCCGGGGAGCTGTTTTTT CASSLGAAGELFF
. TRBJ2-1 13 . TRBV27 TGTGCCACCTCAGGATTACGGTACAATGAGCAGTTCTTC CATSGLRYNEQFF
. TRBJ1-5 14 . TRBV13 TGTGCCAGCAGCTTGAGGGCAAGCAATCAGCCCCAGCATTTT CASSLRASNQPQHF
TRBD2 TRBJ2-3 16 once TRBV7-2 TGTGCCAGCAGCTTCCGACTAGCGGGGGGCACAGATACGCAGTATTTT CASSFRLAGGTDTQYF
. TRBJ1-3 14 . TRBV7-2 TGTGCCAGCAGCTTGGCAGGCTCTGGAAACACCATATATTTT CASSLAGSGNTIYF
TRBD1 TRBJ2-7 14 . TRBV5-1 TGCGCCAGCAGCTGGACAGGTTTTTCTTACGAGCAGTACTTC CASSWTGFSYEQYF